Reported below is one T cell receptor beta chain. The data are from a study of blood T cells in healthy people across ages. Using a J-beta primer mix together with a sample-barcoded 5' primer, a second PCR was run for 7 to 11 cycles. In TCRdb, the 5' RACE reads were re-called with MiXCR into one record per CDR3 protein. This table has some 1,500,000 distinct CDR3 sequences, less than 45% appearing once. CDR1 is ENHRY and CDR2 is SYGVKD in the germline V gene. This CDR3 comprises 16 residues. Trimming cost V 6 bases and J 2 bases; bases outside gene matches: 7. This TCR was recovered from a woman under 30 in good health. The rearrangement joins TRBV10-3 to TRBJ2-1; 10 nucleotides agree with TRBD2. The sequenced sample was blood. CDR3 protein: CAIRTPSGGPYNEQFF. In DNA form, the CDR3 reads TGTGCCATCAGGACTCCTAGCGGGGGCCCCTACAATGAGCAGTTCTTC.